The 4 T cell receptor beta chains in this list originate from one sample, sequenced in a study of cytomegalovirus exposure and HLA in healthy donors. The PCR used 60 Vbeta and 13 Jbeta primers. Sequenced by immunoSEQ multiplex PCR; TCRdb stores in-frame clones only, minus some. The data hold 190,000 or so clones, with 75% to 90% observed a single time. The material sequenced was PBMCs. These receptors all stem from a boy aged 10-17 years in good health and CMV-seronegative.

The chain recombines TRBV9 with TRBJ1-1, with no clear D. The germline V gene encodes CDR1 SGDLS and CDR2 YYNGEE. Trimming removed 6 bases at V and 2 bases at J, with 23 bases between. The length of the CDR3 is 17 residues. The CDR3 reads CASTPTAGGRFNTEAFF. CDR3 bases: TGTGCCAGCACCCCGACGGCGGGAGGTCGGTTTAACACTGAAGCTTTCTTT.

This sequence joins TRBV14 and TRBJ2-7; D remains ambiguous. The CDR3 is 13 amino acids. The germline V gene has CDR1 SGHDN and CDR2 FVKESK. Trimming removed 2 bases at V and 5 bases at J, with 10 bases between. As DNA, the CDR3 is TGTGCCAGCAGCCAATTCTACCTCCACGAGCAGTACTTC. Its protein product is CASSQFYLHEQYF. Based on the CDR3 plus reference TRBV14 and TRBJ2-7, the full variable domain is EAGVTQFPSHSVIEKGQTVTLRCDPISGHDNLYWYRRVMGKEIKFLLHFVKESKQDESGMPNNRFLAERTGGTYSTLKVQPAELEDSGVYFCASSQFYLHEQYFGPGTRLTVT.

This clone was observed once. A junction end diverges from the germline sequence, so it may reflect a read error. The V call is TRBV7-9, the J call TRBJ1-1; D perhaps matches TRBD1 (5 bases). The CDR3 covers 15 residues. CDR1 SEHNR and CDR2 FQNEAQ come from the germline V gene (reference sequence). CDR3 protein: CSSSLSGTSNTEAFF. Here the CDR3 DNA reads TGTTCCAGCAGCTTATCCGGGACTTCGAACACTGAAGCTTTCTTT.

The gene calls are TRBV6-5 and TRBJ1-1; D unresolved. The V gene's germline CDR1 is MNHEY and CDR2 SVGAGI. The V and J ends lost 4 bases and 3 bases respectively, with 9 bases between them. The CDR3 is 13 residues long. CDR3 DNA: TGTGCCAGCAGTTTTGGGCGGGACACTGAAGCTTTCTTT. Amino acid sequence: CASSFGRDTEAFF.